The 24 T cell receptor beta chains presented below share a single source sample, sequenced in a study of OX40 agonist ivuxolimab in advanced cancers. TCRdb's table, derived via immunoSEQ multiplex PCR, lists solely in-frame clones and lacks some. This sample has about 110,000 clones, with approximately 90% found just once. Material: CD4+ or CD8+ T cells sorted from blood, obtained in a trial of the OX40 agonist ivuxolimab. All receptors come from an adult with an advanced solid tumor such as melanoma, head and neck, liver or kidney cancer.

The chain is built from TRBV5-1 and TRBJ2-1, with 7 bases that match TRBD1. This CDR3 has 19 amino acids. After removal of 0 bases from V and 0 bases from J, the junction contained 12 bases not matched to a gene. The V gene's germline CDR1 is SGHRS and CDR2 YFSETQ. The CDR3 here is CASSLAMGQSLYSYNEQFF. Here the CDR3 DNA reads TGCGCCAGCAGCTTGGCGATGGGACAGTCCCTCTACTCCTACAATGAGCAGTTCTTC.

A remark on this clone: Within the sample, other DNA sequences also encode this same CDR3. V is TRBV18 and J is TRBJ2-3; D ambiguous. The CDR3 extends over 13 amino acids. CDR1 and CDR2 (germline): KGHSH, LQKENI. Between the trimmed V and J ends, which lost 3 bases and 0 bases, there was a span of 4 bases. As DNA, the CDR3 is TGTGCCAGCTCACCTCCCAGCACAGATACGCAGTATTTT. As protein: CASSPPSTDTQYF.

The rearrangement uses TRBV18 and TRBJ1-3; no reliable D call. Germline V CDR1 and CDR2: KGHSH, LQKENI. Trimming stripped 2 bases from V and 4 bases from J, with 12 bases between. CDR3 length: 15 amino acids. CDR3 loop: CASSPTSVAGNTIYF. Here the CDR3 DNA reads TGTGCCAGCTCACCAACTTCGGTCGCGGGAAACACCATATATTTT. The full variable domain, with the rest looked up from reference TRBV18 and TRBJ1-3, is NAGVMQNPRHLVRRRGQEARLRCSPMKGHSHVYWYRQLPEEGLKFMVYLQKENIIDESGMPKERFSAEFPKEGPSILRIQQVVRGDSAAYFCASSPTSVAGNTIYFGEGSWLTVV.

A single count supports this clone. The chain joins TRBV15 to TRBJ2-4; TRBD1 matches at 8 bases. V dropped 4 bases and J dropped 3; count of bases not matched to a gene: 2. CDR1 and CDR2 from the germline V gene are LNHNV and YYDKDF (reference sequence). The CDR3 sequence is 14 residues long. CDR3 region: CATSKDRVKNIQYF. The CDR3 DNA is TGTGCCACCAGCAAGGACAGGGTCAAAAACATTCAGTACTTC.

The chain is built from TRBV19 and TRBJ1-3; no firm D call. Trimming cost V 2 bases and J 0 bases, with 11 bases left between them. The germline gives CDR1 LNHDA, CDR2 SQIVND (reference sequence). The CDR3 covers 16 residues. Here the CDR3 reads CASSIKQDFSGNTIYF. The DNA of the CDR3 is TGTGCCAGTAGTATAAAGCAGGACTTCTCTGGAAACACCATATATTTT.

The chain joins TRBV28 to TRBJ2-7, with D perhaps given as TRBD1 or TRBD2 (6 bases each). The V gene lost 5 bases and the J gene lost 4 bases, with 24 bases spanning the gap. The CDR3 runs to 17 residues. Germline V lookup: CDR1 MDHEN, CDR2 SYDVKM. The CDR3 DNA follows: TGTGCCAGCAGTGCCTGGATAGGGACTGGGGGACAATACGAGCAGTACTTC. Translation: CASSAWIGTGGQYEQYF.

As regards this clone: The sample carries other DNA sequences with the same CDR3. The chain combines TRBV15 with TRBJ2-1, with 13 nucleotides matching TRBD2. The germline gives CDR1 LNHNV, CDR2 YYDKDF (reference sequence). The CDR3 is 16 residues long. V was pared by 1 base and J by 4 bases, with 1 base of the junction left unmatched. This CDR3 reads CATSRGTSGRYNEQFF. CDR3 coding DNA: TGTGCCACCAGCAGAGGGACTAGCGGGAGATACAATGAGCAGTTCTTC.

V is TRBV7-2 and J is TRBJ2-1; D not resolved. Trimming cost V 3 bases and J 0 bases, with 3 bases left between them. The germline V gene encodes CDR1 SGHTA and CDR2 FQGNSA. This CDR3 spans 13 amino acids. DNA of the CDR3: TGTGCCAGCAGCTTGGGCTCCTACAATGAGCAGTTCTTC. Amino acid sequence: CASSLGSYNEQFF.

The chain couples TRBV5-4 to TRBJ2-1; the D gene is possibly TRBD2 (6 bases). The length of the CDR3 is 15 residues. CDR1 and CDR2 from the germline V gene are SGHNT and YYREEE (reference sequence). Trimming took off 5 bases at V and 3 bases at J, with 15 bases between the two ends. Written as DNA, the CDR3 is TGTGCCAGCAGTCCTCTACCGGGGGTCTACAATGAGCAGTTCTTC. This codes for CASSPLPGVYNEQFF.

This clone was counted once. This chain connects TRBV7-2 to TRBJ1-2, with D hard to call. The CDR3 runs to 14 residues. Germline CDR1 SGHTA, CDR2 FQGNSA. Trimming pared 1 base from V and 6 bases from J, leaving 12 bases between. CDR3 DNA sequence: TGTGCCAGCAGCTTAGTTGGGTCGGTGAATGGCTACACCTTC. This encodes CASSLVGSVNGYTF.

Regarding this clone: Other DNA sequences in this sample translate to the same CDR3. The rearrangement uses TRBV28 and TRBJ1-5; D is perhaps TRBD1 (5 bases). The CDR3 totals 14 residues. From germline, CDR1 is MDHEN and CDR2 SYDVKM. Trimming left V 3 bases short and J 1 base short, with 7 bases between. The CDR3 is CASSLGGSNQPQHF. The CDR3 DNA follows: TGTGCCAGCAGTTTGGGGGGGAGCAATCAGCCCCAGCATTTT.

V and J are TRBV10-3 and TRBJ2-7; possibly TRBD1 or TRBD2 for D (5 bases each). V lost 3 bases to trimming and J lost 2 bases, with 17 bases between them. The CDR3 has 16 residues. The V gene's germline CDR1 is ENHRY and CDR2 SYGVKD. CDR3 region: CAISDTPRGGPYEQYF. In DNA form, the CDR3 reads TGTGCCATCAGTGACACCCCGAGGGGCGGCCCCTACGAGCAGTACTTC.

V gene TRBV4-1 combines with J gene TRBJ1-5, with 7 bases identical to TRBD1. Trimming took 0 bases from V and 8 from J; bases not matched to a gene: 13. Germline V gives CDR1 MGHRA, CDR2 YSYEKL. The CDR3 extends over 17 amino acids. CDR3 bases: TGCGCCAGCAGCCAAGATCAGGGGGGGAACCGTGAGGAGCCCCAGCATTTT. This encodes CASSQDQGGNREEPQHF.

The V call is TRBV5-1, the J call TRBJ2-7; TRBD2 might be the D (6 bases). V gave up 3 bases and J gave up 6 bases, with 16 bases separating them. This CDR3 is built from 14 residues. The germline gives CDR1 SGHRS, CDR2 YFSETQ. The CDR3 reads CASSSGTYGGEQYF. CDR3 coding DNA: TGCGCCAGCAGCTCGGGGACGTACGGGGGCGAGCAGTACTTC. Full variable domain (rest looked up from reference TRBV5-1 and TRBJ2-7): KAGVTQTPRYLIKTRGQQVTLSCSPISGHRSVSWYQQTPGQGLQFLFEYFSETQRNKGNFPGRFSGRQFSNSRSEMNVSTLELGDSALYLCASSSGTYGGEQYFGPGTRLTVT.

The J gene is TRBJ2-7, the V gene TRBV6-4, with D possibly TRBD1 on 6 matching bases. CDR1 and CDR2 from the germline V gene are MRHNA and SNTAGT. This CDR3 contains 17 residues. V was cut by 0 bases and J by 3 bases, with 18 bases left in between. In DNA, the CDR3 is TGTGCCAGCAGTGACTCGAAACGCGGACAGCTCTACTACGAGCAGTACTTC. Its protein product is CASSDSKRGQLYYEQYF.

In its sample, this clone was seen once. The chain has TRBV11-2 and TRBJ2-5; no definite D call. The last part of the DNA fits TRBJ2-7 better; the J call may be wrong. Germline CDR1 SGHAT, CDR2 FQNNGV. The CDR3 length is 11 residues. This chain's CDR3 is CASSFSYEQYF. The CDR3 DNA is TGTGCCAGCAGCTTTAGTTACGAGCAGTACTTC.

This clone was observed a few times. The chain combines TRBV7-2 with TRBJ1-3; no definite D call. Trimming shortened V by 3 bases and J by 0 bases, and 6 bases separated the two germline ends. The CDR3 is 14 residues long. CDR1 and CDR2 (germline): SGHTA, FQGNSA. The chain's CDR3 is CASSFGLSGNTIYF. CDR3 in DNA: TGTGCCAGCAGCTTTGGCCTCTCTGGAAACACCATATATTTT.

The chain is built from TRBV6-6 and TRBJ1-1; the match to TRBD1 covers 9 bases. In germline, CDR1 is MNHNY, CDR2 SVGAGI (reference sequence). CDR3 length: 15 amino acids. V lost 7 bases, J lost 4 bases, and 10 bases stayed unmatched. This CDR3 is CASTLTGGLGTEAFF. As DNA, the CDR3 is TGTGCCAGCACCCTAACAGGGGGCCTCGGCACTGAAGCTTTCTTT.

This clone showed up just once. This chain connects TRBV7-9 to TRBJ2-7; TRBD1 matches at 7 bases. V lost 5 bases and J lost 3; bases outside the gene matches: 13. The germline V gene encodes CDR1 SEHNR and CDR2 FQNEAQ (reference sequence). The CDR3 contains 16 residues. For the CDR3, the DNA is TGTGCCAGCAGCACGCGGACAGGAATCCGAAACTACGAGCAGTACTTC. Amino acid sequence: CASSTRTGIRNYEQYF.

The rearrangement uses TRBV6-1 and TRBJ1-2; 8 positions agree with TRBD1. Per germline, CDR1 MNHNS and CDR2 SASEGT. The CDR3 is made up of 14 amino acids. The J segment lost 7 bases and the V segment lost 7 bases, leaving 11 bases of the junction unmatched. DNA for the CDR3: TGTGCCAGCAAGTCAGGGGGCGATTTTGGTGGCTACACCTTC. It is translated as CASKSGGDFGGYTF.

The chain combines TRBV4-1 with TRBJ1-2, with D uncertain. Trimming pared 1 base from V and 5 bases from J, leaving 11 bases between. The CDR3 is 14 amino acids. The germline CDR1 and CDR2 sequences are MGHRA and YSYEKL. CDR3 sequence reads: CASSQGQGGYGYTF. CDR3 DNA sequence: TGCGCCAGCAGCCAAGGGCAAGGTGGATATGGCTACACCTTC.

The rearrangement links TRBV4-3 to TRBJ2-6, with 8 positions matching TRBD1. Per germline, CDR1 LGHNA and CDR2 YSLEER. The CDR3 covers 17 residues. The J segment lost 2 bases and the V segment lost 4 bases, leaving 7 bases of the junction unmatched. The CDR3 DNA is TGCGCCAGCAGCCCGACAGGGGCTACGACTGGGGCCAACGTCCTGACTTTC. It is translated as CASSPTGATTGANVLTF.

This clone was counted once. DNA of the CDR3: TGTGCCAGCAGCGTAGACCCTAACTATGGCTACACCTTC. It yields the protein CASSVDPNYGYTF. This chain joins TRBV9 and TRBJ1-2; D not certain. The germline V gene has CDR1 SGDLS and CDR2 YYNGEE. The CDR3 contains 13 residues. Between the trimmed V and J ends, which lost 0 bases and 0 bases, there was a span of 3 bases.

The chain joins TRBV5-1 to TRBJ2-1, with 7 bases identical to TRBD1. The germline CDR1 and CDR2 sequences are SGHRS and YFSETQ. The V gene end was trimmed by 4 bases and the J gene end by 3 bases; junction bases not matched to a gene: 7. CDR3 size: 15 residues. The DNA for the CDR3 is TGCGCCAGCAGCGGGGGACAGAATGTCTACAATGAGCAGTTCTTC. It codes for CASSGGQNVYNEQFF.